The entry that follows covers one T cell receptor beta chain sequence. The antigen remains unidentified. A far bigger clonotype differs at one base, so this is likely a read error. The record originates from a study of T cell responses to AZD1222 COVID-19 vaccine. Broader study findings: Two AZD1222 administrations were followed by greater Spike-specific TCR breadth and depth.

The table came from immunoSEQ multiplex PCR; TCRdb's copy has only in-frame clones and leaves some out. Of 150,000 or so clones in the sample, about nine tenths were seen once. The receptor was derived from an adult in good health. The source material was peripheral blood, sampled on day 0 of AZD1222 vaccination.

CDR3 nucleotide sequence: TGCGCCAGCAGCCTAGACAGGGGTGAGCAGTTCTTC. It specifies CASSLDRGEQFF. The chain couples TRBV5-1 to TRBJ2-1, with 8 nucleotides matching TRBD1. This CDR3 is 12 amino acids long. Germline V lookup: CDR1 SGHRS, CDR2 YFSETQ. V gave up 4 bases and J gave up 9 bases; unmatched junction bases: 3.